What follows are 3 T cell receptor beta chains derived from one specimen sequenced in a study of blood T cell repertoires in COVID-19. Profiling relied on immunoSEQ multiplex PCR, and the TCRdb table lists in-frame clones only, not all of them. This table has 100,000 to 150,000 clones, around four fifths appearing once. Sequencing input: peripheral blood. All receptors derive from a human donor in a cohort sampled during active COVID-19.

In its sample, this clone was seen a few times. This sequence joins TRBV12-3 or TRBV12-4 and TRBJ1-4; a possible D gene is TRBD1 (6 bases). The CDR3 is 13 residues long. The germline V and J ends were trimmed by 5 bases and 4 bases, with 8 bases remaining between them. In DNA form, the CDR3 reads TGTGCCAGCAGTGGACAGAATAATGAAAAACTGTTTTTT. Translation gives CASSGQNNEKLFF.

This chain uses TRBV30 with TRBJ2-3, with TRBD1 identical over 9 bases. The germline gives CDR1 GTSNPN, CDR2 SVGIG (reference sequence). V dropped 4 bases and J dropped 2; count of bases not matched to a gene: 7. The CDR3 is made up of 15 amino acids. CDR3 sequence (DNA): TGTGCCTGGATAGGAGGACAGGGGTACACAGATACGCAGTATTTT. Translation: CAWIGGQGYTDTQYF.

This clone was observed once. The chain links TRBV27 to TRBJ2-1; D is possibly TRBD2 (6 bases). CDR3 size: 12 residues. V was cut by 5 bases and J by 7 bases, with 9 bases left in between. Germline V gene data show CDR1 as MNHEY and CDR2 as SMNVEV (reference sequence). CDR3 loop: CASSIRGNEQFF. The CDR3, as DNA: TGTGCCAGCAGTATTCGGGGGAATGAGCAGTTCTTC.